This T cell receptor (beta chain) was captured by sequencing in a study of T cell responses to AZD1222 COVID-19 vaccine. The V and J ends lost 1 base and 2 bases respectively, with 10 bases between them. The germline CDR1 and CDR2 sequences are SGHKS and YYEKEE (reference sequence). The CDR3 is 14 amino acids. Concerning this clone itself: Other DNA sequences within the sample encode an identical CDR3.

Measured with immunoSEQ multiplex PCR; TCRdb has only the in-frame clones, and not every one. The repertoire holds approximately 70,000 clones, roughly 84% seen once, with 8% to 10% in the top ten. The rearrangement uses TRBV5-5 and TRBJ2-7, with D tentatively TRBD1 or TRBD2 (5 bases each). Sample: peripheral blood, taken on day 0 of AZD1222 vaccination. The origin of this receptor is an adult in good health. The CDR3 coding sequence is TGTGCCAGCAGCTTGACCGGGGCAGCCTACGAGCAGTACTTC. It yields the protein CASSLTGAAYEQYF.